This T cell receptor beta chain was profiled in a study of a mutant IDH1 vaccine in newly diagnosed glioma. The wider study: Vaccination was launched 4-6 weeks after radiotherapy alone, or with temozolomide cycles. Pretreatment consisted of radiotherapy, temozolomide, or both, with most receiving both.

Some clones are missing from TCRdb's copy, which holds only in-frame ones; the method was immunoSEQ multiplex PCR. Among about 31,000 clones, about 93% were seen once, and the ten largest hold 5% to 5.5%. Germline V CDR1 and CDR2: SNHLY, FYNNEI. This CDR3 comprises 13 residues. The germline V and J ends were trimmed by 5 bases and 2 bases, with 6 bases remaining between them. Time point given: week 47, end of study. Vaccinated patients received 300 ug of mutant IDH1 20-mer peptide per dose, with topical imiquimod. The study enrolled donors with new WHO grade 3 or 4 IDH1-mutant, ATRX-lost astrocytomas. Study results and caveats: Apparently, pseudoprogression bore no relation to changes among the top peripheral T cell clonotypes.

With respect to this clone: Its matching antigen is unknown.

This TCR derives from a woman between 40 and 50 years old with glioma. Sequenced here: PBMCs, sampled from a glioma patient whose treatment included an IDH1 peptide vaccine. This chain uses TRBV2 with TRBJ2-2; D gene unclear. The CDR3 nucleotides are TGTGCCAGCAGTCTCCTAAACACCGGGGAGCTGTTTTTT. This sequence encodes CASSLLNTGELFF.